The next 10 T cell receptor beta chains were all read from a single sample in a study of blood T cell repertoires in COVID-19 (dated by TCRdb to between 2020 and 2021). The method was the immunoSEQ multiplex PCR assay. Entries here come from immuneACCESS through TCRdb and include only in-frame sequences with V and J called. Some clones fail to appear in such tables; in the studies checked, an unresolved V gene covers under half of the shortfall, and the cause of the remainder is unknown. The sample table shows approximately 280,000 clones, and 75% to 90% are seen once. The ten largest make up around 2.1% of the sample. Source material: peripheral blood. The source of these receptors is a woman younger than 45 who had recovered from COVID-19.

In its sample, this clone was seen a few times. The CDR3 coding sequence is TGTGCCAGCAGCCTTCGACAGGGGGATCAGCCCCAGCATTTT. Protein: CASSLRQGDQPQHF. This chain connects TRBV4-2 to TRBJ1-5; 9 nucleotides align to TRBD1. Germline V gene lookup returns CDR1 LGHNA and CDR2 YNFKEQ. The V segment lost 4 bases and the J segment 5 bases; nucleotides outside the gene matches: 3. CDR3 length: 14 residues.

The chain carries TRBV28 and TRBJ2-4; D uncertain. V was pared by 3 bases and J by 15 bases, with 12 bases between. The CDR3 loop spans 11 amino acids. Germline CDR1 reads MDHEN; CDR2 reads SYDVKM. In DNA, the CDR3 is TGTGCCAGCAGTTTGGGCCCGCGTCGGTACTTC. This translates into CASSLGPRRYF.

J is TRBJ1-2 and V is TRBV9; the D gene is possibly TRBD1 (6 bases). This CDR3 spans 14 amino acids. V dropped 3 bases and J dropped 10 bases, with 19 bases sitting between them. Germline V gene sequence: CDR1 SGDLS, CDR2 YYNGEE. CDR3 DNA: TGTGCCAGCAGCGAGGCCCCAGGGGCTCCACCCTACACCTTC. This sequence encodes CASSEAPGAPPYTF.

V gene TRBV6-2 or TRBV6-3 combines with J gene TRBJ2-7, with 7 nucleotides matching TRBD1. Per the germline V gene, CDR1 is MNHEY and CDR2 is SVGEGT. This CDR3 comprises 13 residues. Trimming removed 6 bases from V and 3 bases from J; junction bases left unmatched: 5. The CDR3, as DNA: TGTGCCAGCAGCAGGGACAGAAACTACGAGCAGTACTTC. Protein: CASSRDRNYEQYF.

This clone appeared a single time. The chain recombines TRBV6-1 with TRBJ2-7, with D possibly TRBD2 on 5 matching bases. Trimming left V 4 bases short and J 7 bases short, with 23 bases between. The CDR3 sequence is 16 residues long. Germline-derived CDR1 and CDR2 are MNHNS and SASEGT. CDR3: CASSGIVRELRKEQYF. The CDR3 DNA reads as TGTGCCAGCAGTGGTATTGTTCGGGAATTAAGGAAGGAGCAGTACTTC.

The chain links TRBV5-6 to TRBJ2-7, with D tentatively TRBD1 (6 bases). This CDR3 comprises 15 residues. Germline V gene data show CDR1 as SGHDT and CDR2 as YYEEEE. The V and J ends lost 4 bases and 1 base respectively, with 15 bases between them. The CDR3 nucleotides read TGTGCCAGCAGCCCGGTGGACAGTTTTTCCTACGAGCAGTACTTC. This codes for CASSPVDSFSYEQYF.

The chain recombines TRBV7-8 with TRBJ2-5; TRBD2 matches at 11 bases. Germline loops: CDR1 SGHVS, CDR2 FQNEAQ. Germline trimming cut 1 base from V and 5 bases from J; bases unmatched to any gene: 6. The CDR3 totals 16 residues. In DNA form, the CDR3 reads TGTGCCAGCAGCTTAGGACTAGCGGGGTTGGGGGAGACCCAGTACTTC. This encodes CASSLGLAGLGETQYF. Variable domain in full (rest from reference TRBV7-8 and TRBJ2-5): GAGVSQSPRYKVAKRGQDVALRCDPISGHVSLFWYQQALGQGPEFLTYFQNEAQLDKSGLPSDRFFAERPEGSVSTLKIQRTQQEDSAVYLCASSLGLAGLGETQYFGPGTRLLVL.

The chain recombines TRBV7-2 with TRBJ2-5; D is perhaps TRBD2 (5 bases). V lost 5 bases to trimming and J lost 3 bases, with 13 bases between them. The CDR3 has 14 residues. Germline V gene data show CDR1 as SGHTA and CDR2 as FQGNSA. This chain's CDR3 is CASSAQLGEETQYF. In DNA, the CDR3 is TGTGCCAGCAGCGCCCAGCTGGGAGAAGAGACCCAGTACTTC.

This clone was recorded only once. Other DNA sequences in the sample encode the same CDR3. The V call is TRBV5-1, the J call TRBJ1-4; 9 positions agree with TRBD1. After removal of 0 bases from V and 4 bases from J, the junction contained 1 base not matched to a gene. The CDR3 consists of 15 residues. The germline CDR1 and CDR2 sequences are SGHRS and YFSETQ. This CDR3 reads CASSLGTGVNEKLFF. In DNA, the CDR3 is TGCGCCAGCAGCTTGGGGACAGGGGTTAATGAAAAACTGTTTTTT.

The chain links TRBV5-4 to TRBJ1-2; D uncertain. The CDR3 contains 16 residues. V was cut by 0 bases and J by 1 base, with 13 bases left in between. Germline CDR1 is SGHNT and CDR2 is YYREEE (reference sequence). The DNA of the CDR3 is TGTGCCAGCAGCTTGGCCAGTGGCACCCTTAACTATGGCTACACCTTC. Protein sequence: CASSLASGTLNYGYTF.